This TCR beta chain emerged from a study of cytomegalovirus exposure and HLA in healthy donors. Findings and limits, study-wide: Judged likely to be a sequencing artifact was a cluster of highly shared sequence variants. Within an earlier analysis, most TCR beta V segments proved productive either about 87% or about 30% of the time.

The CDR3 consists of 14 residues. V gave up 6 bases and J gave up 3 bases, with 14 bases separating them. CDR1 and CDR2 (germline): MNHEY, SVGAGI. In the PCR, 60 Vbeta and 13 Jbeta primers were used. The assay was immunoSEQ multiplex PCR, and TCRdb's table has in-frame clones only and misses some. The table records almost 200,000 clones, about 80% of them present only once. About this clone itself: Its antigen is not identified.

This rearrangement joins TRBV6-5 to TRBJ1-2; perhaps TRBD1 as D (5 bases). Source material: PBMCs. This receptor was taken from a woman aged 25 to 39 in good health and CMV-seropositive. Here the CDR3 reads CASRRQGLDYGYTF. As DNA, the CDR3 is TGTGCCAGCAGGCGGCAGGGACTTGACTATGGCTACACCTTC.